Described below is a single T cell receptor beta chain sequence and its context. Patients got ipilimumab 1 mg/kg beginning 14 to 28 days post-transplant. This entry belongs to a study of ipilimumab plus nivolumab after autologous stem cell transplantation. V lost 3 bases and J lost 6, with 12 bases in between. The CDR3 has 14 residues. Germline lookup yields CDR1 SGHRS and CDR2 YFSETQ. Libraries were prepared by immunoSEQ multiplex PCR; TCRdb keeps only in-frame clonotypes and omits some of them. The table has about 13,000 clones, 55% to 85% seen once. This sample comprised PBMCs, obtained in a trial of ipilimumab plus nivolumab as post-transplant consolidation. The rearrangement uses TRBV5-1 and TRBJ1-4, with a tentative D call TRBD1 (5 bases). The receptor's source is a male donor with diffuse large B-cell lymphoma. CDR3 nucleotides: TGCGCCAGCAGCTCCGTCGGGGGTGATGAAAAACTGTTTTTT. Encoded protein: CASSSVGGDEKLFF.